Shown below are 25 T cell receptor beta chains from a single sample sequenced in a study of shared clonotypes between healthy human individuals. Using immunoSEQ multiplex PCR, the repertoire was profiled, and TCRdb retains in-frame clones only, with some absent. The sample has millions of clones, roughly 95% seen once. The sample comprised naive CD4+ T cells sorted from blood. Regarding subset: CD45RA+ positively selected. The receptors were sampled from a young man in good health.

The chain combines TRBV12-5 with TRBJ2-2; 10 nucleotides align to TRBD2. Germline V gives CDR1 LGHNT, CDR2 FRNRAP. V lost 2 bases, J lost 2 bases, and 8 bases stayed unmatched. The CDR3 runs 18 residues. CDR3 DNA sequence: TGTGCTAGTGGTTTGTCCACCATAGCGGGGGGAAACACCGGGGAGCTGTTTTTT. Encoded protein: CASGLSTIAGGNTGELFF.

CDR3 DNA: TGTGCCATCACCATGGGACAGGTCCCTGGAAACACCATATATTTT. Translation gives CAITMGQVPGNTIYF. The chain has TRBV10-3 and TRBJ1-3; 8 bases fit TRBD1. The CDR3 spans 15 residues. From germline, CDR1 is ENHRY and CDR2 SYGVKD. Trimming at V came to 7 bases and at J to 2 bases, leaving 7 bases not matched to a gene.

This clone was observed a few times. The chain recombines TRBV10-3 with TRBJ1-2; a weak D match, TRBD1 (5 bases). The CDR3 is made up of 11 amino acids. Germline V gene data show CDR1 as ENHRY and CDR2 as SYGVKD. V was cut by 10 bases and J by 6 bases, with 12 bases left in between. CDR3 bases: TGTGCCAACGGGGACGTGGATGGCTACACCTTC. Translated: CANGDVDGYTF.

The chain couples TRBV5-4 to TRBJ2-5, with TRBD1 matching over 7 bases. Losses at the gene ends were 2 bases for V and 5 bases for J; bases not matched to a gene: 6. This CDR3 spans 14 amino acids. The germline V gene has CDR1 SGHNT and CDR2 YYREEE (reference sequence). The CDR3 loop reads CASSLVTGSETQYF. The CDR3 DNA follows: TGTGCCAGCAGCTTAGTGACAGGGAGTGAGACCCAGTACTTC.

The genes are TRBV6-5 and TRBJ2-7; D is perhaps TRBD2 (5 bases). In germline, CDR1 is MNHEY, CDR2 SVGAGI. This CDR3 comprises 14 residues. The V end lost 5 bases, the J end lost 0 bases, and 11 bases lay between the germline ends. This chain's CDR3 is CASSDGVSSYEQYF. In DNA, the CDR3 is TGTGCCAGCAGTGACGGGGTGAGCTCCTACGAGCAGTACTTC.

The gene calls are TRBV5-1 and TRBJ2-1; weak D call: TRBD2 (6 bases). Germline V gene data show CDR1 as SGHRS and CDR2 as YFSETQ. The V end lost 3 bases, the J end lost 0 bases, and 13 bases lay between the germline ends. CDR3 length: 16 amino acids. The CDR3 DNA follows: TGCGCCAGCAGCTCGGGACTTCCGAGCTCCTACAATGAGCAGTTCTTC. It yields the protein CASSSGLPSSYNEQFF.

This chain uses TRBV19 with TRBJ1-4; the match to TRBD1 covers 8 bases. This CDR3 region has 16 residues. Per the germline V gene, CDR1 is LNHDA and CDR2 is SQIVND (reference sequence). With V trimmed by 4 bases and J by 2 bases, 6 bases remained unmatched. The CDR3 sequence: CASSTRTGLTNEKLFF. The CDR3 nucleotides are TGTGCCAGTAGTACCCGGACAGGGCTGACTAATGAAAAACTGTTTTTT.

The chain employs TRBV7-2 and TRBJ2-4; 10 bases map to TRBD1. This CDR3 is built from 16 residues. The trim removed 5 bases at V and 5 bases at J, leaving 9 bases unmatched. CDR1 SGHTA and CDR2 FQGNSA come from the germline V gene. CDR3 in amino acids: CASSRWGQGTQNIQYF. CDR3 DNA sequence: TGTGCCAGCAGCCGATGGGGACAGGGGACCCAAAACATTCAGTACTTC. The full variable domain, in which reference TRBV7-2 and TRBJ2-4 provide the parts outside the CDR3, is GAGVSQSPSNKVTEKGKDVELRCDPISGHTALYWYRQSLGQGLEFLIYFQGNSAPDKSGLPSDRFSAERTGGSVSTLTIQRTQQEDSAVYLCASSRWGQGTQNIQYFGAGTRLSVL.

This clone was observed once. The V and J genes are TRBV18 and TRBJ2-3, with 7 bases that match TRBD2. With V trimmed by 3 bases and J by 2 bases, 5 bases remained unmatched. The CDR3 length is 15 residues. CDR1 is KGHSH and CDR2 is LQKENI in the germline V gene. The CDR3 DNA reads TGTGCCAGCTCACCGTTGAGCGGGACCACAGATACGCAGTATTTT. This codes for CASSPLSGTTDTQYF.

To note about this clone: Other DNA sequences in the sample encode the same CDR3. The chain combines TRBV6-5 with TRBJ2-3; 8 bases match TRBD1. The CDR3 is 15 amino acids. The V segment lost 2 bases and the J segment 1 base; nucleotides outside the gene matches: 2. Germline-derived CDR1 and CDR2 are MNHEY and SVGAGI. Written as DNA, the CDR3 is TGTGCCAGCAGTTACCAGGGGGCCGGCACAGATACGCAGTATTTT. This encodes CASSYQGAGTDTQYF.

This clone was counted a single time. This chain links TRBV11-2 with TRBJ2-7, with 7 bases matching TRBD2. CDR3 length: 15 residues. CDR1 SGHAT and CDR2 FQNNGV come from the germline V gene. The trim removed 7 bases at V and 4 bases at J, leaving 13 bases unmatched. The CDR3: CASKRGRDPSYEQYF. The CDR3 nucleotides read TGTGCCAGCAAGCGGGGCAGGGATCCCTCGTACGAGCAGTACTTC.

V is TRBV18 and J is TRBJ2-7, with D unresolved. There are 15 residues in the CDR3. Trimming cost V 1 base and J 2 bases, with 12 bases left between them. Germline loops: CDR1 KGHSH, CDR2 LQKENI. The CDR3 spells CASSPLYGSTYEQYF. For the CDR3, the DNA is TGTGCCAGCTCACCACTCTACGGGTCGACCTACGAGCAGTACTTC.

The V and J genes are TRBV5-1 and TRBJ1-3; D might be TRBD1 (5 bases). V shed 1 base and J shed 1 base, with 12 bases lying between them. CDR1 SGHRS and CDR2 YFSETQ come from the germline V gene. The CDR3 has 16 amino acids. The CDR3 region has the DNA TGCGCCAGCAGCTTGTTGGGGACTGGGTCTGGAAACACCATATATTTT. Its protein is CASSLLGTGSGNTIYF.

The genes are TRBV7-2 and TRBJ2-1; TRBD2 matches 10 bases. V lost 1 base and J lost 9; bases outside the gene matches: 6. The length of the CDR3 is 15 residues. Germline CDR1 reads SGHTA; CDR2 reads FQGNSA. CDR3 sequence: CASSLGGTSVSEQFF. DNA for the CDR3: TGTGCCAGCAGCTTAGGAGGGACTAGCGTTAGTGAGCAGTTCTTC.

The chain has TRBV15 and TRBJ2-7; the D is unclear. Germline V gives CDR1 LNHNV, CDR2 YYDKDF (reference sequence). CDR3 length equals 15 residues. The V gene lost 0 bases and the J gene lost 0 bases, with 9 bases spanning the gap. DNA of the CDR3: TGTGCCACCAGCAGAGATCTCTCACACTCCTACGAGCAGTACTTC. Its translation: CATSRDLSHSYEQYF.

The chain employs TRBV30 and TRBJ1-4, with D perhaps matching TRBD1 (5 bases). The CDR3 runs to 13 residues. The V gene's germline CDR1 is GTSNPN and CDR2 SVGIG (reference sequence). Trimming cost V 1 base and J 8 bases, with 11 bases left between them. This chain's CDR3 is CAWSGDRPEKLFF. In nucleotides, the CDR3 is TGTGCCTGGAGTGGGGACCGCCCGGAAAAACTGTTTTTT.

The V gene is TRBV7-9, the J gene TRBJ1-1; D is perhaps TRBD1 (5 bases). The CDR3 runs to 11 residues. V shed 5 bases and J shed 11 bases, with 12 bases lying between them. The V gene's germline CDR1 is SEHNR and CDR2 FQNEAQ (reference sequence). In DNA, the CDR3 is TGTGCCAGCAGCCCAGACAGCCGCGCTTTCTTT. This sequence encodes CASSPDSRAFF. Full variable domain (missing parts from reference TRBV7-9 and TRBJ1-1): DTGVSQNPRHKITKRGQNVTFRCDPISEHNRLYWYRQTLGQGPEFLTYFQNEAQLEKSRLLSDRFSAERPKGSFSTLEIQRTEQGDSAMYLCASSPDSRAFFGQGTRLTVV.

The chain joins TRBV5-1 to TRBJ2-5; 9 bases match TRBD2. CDR3 size: 15 residues. CDR1 and CDR2 from the germline V gene are SGHRS and YFSETQ. V gave up 2 bases and J gave up 0 bases; unmatched junction bases: 2. The DNA for the CDR3 is TGCGCCAGCAGCTTCCAGCGGGGGGACCAAGAGACCCAGTACTTC. Translating gives CASSFQRGDQETQYF.

This clone was found once. The chain uses TRBV5-1 and TRBJ2-1, with 7 bases identical to TRBD2. This CDR3 comprises 16 residues. Trimming at V came to 4 bases and at J to 6 bases, leaving 13 bases not matched to a gene. Germline values: CDR1 SGHRS, CDR2 YFSETQ. The CDR3 sequence is CASSLEPGLFLNEQFF. The CDR3 DNA follows: TGCGCCAGCAGCCTTGAGCCGGGACTATTCCTCAATGAGCAGTTCTTC.

V gene TRBV6-1 combines with J gene TRBJ2-5; 7 nucleotides match TRBD1. Germline values: CDR1 MNHNS, CDR2 SASEGT. Trimming at V came to 8 bases and at J to 1 base, leaving 10 bases not matched to a gene. The CDR3 is 15 amino acids. The CDR3 DNA reads as TGTGCCAGCGCCTGGGGCAGGGGGTCCCAAGAGACCCAGTACTTC. Encoded protein: CASAWGRGSQETQYF.

The chain uses TRBV6-6 and TRBJ2-7, with 7 bases fitting TRBD2. V lost 0 bases and J lost 3; bases outside the gene matches: 8. CDR3 length: 16 residues. CDR1 and CDR2 (germline): MNHNY, SVGAGI (reference sequence). The CDR3 nucleotides are TGTGCCAGCAGTTACTCTGCGGGAGTGGGTCTCTACGAGCAGTACTTC. It specifies CASSYSAGVGLYEQYF.

The gene calls are TRBV5-1 and TRBJ2-3; possible D gene TRBD2, 6 bases. V was trimmed by 4 bases and J by 0 bases, leaving 15 bases between them. The CDR3 is 16 residues long. Germline CDR1 and CDR2: SGHRS and YFSETQ. The CDR3 spells CASSPGGVYSTDTQYF. As DNA, the CDR3 is TGCGCCAGCAGCCCTGGCGGGGTCTATAGCACAGATACGCAGTATTTT. Together with reference TRBV5-1 and TRBJ2-3, the CDR3 gives the full variable domain: KAGVTQTPRYLIKTRGQQVTLSCSPISGHRSVSWYQQTPGQGLQFLFEYFSETQRNKGNFPGRFSGRQFSNSRSEMNVSTLELGDSALYLCASSPGGVYSTDTQYFGPGTRLTVL.

The V gene is TRBV27, the J gene TRBJ2-3; D call uncertain. The V and J ends lost 6 bases and 6 bases respectively, with 13 bases between them. Looked up from germline, CDR1 is MNHEY and CDR2 is SMNVEV (reference sequence). This CDR3 has 13 amino acids. The CDR3 protein is CASRPRWADTQYF. CDR3 DNA sequence: TGTGCCAGCAGACCACGGTGGGCCGATACGCAGTATTTT.

This chain links TRBV19 with TRBJ2-3, with 7 bases matching TRBD1. In germline, CDR1 is LNHDA, CDR2 SQIVND (reference sequence). V lost 7 bases and J lost 0; bases outside the gene matches: 4. This CDR3 comprises 14 residues. CDR3: CASKRTGSTDTQYF. The CDR3 DNA reads TGTGCCAGTAAGAGGACAGGCAGCACAGATACGCAGTATTTT.

The rearrangement joins TRBV28 to TRBJ1-2; D is unclear. V lost 5 bases to trimming and J lost 2 bases, with 15 bases between them. The germline V gene encodes CDR1 MDHEN and CDR2 SYDVKM. CDR3 size: 15 residues. The CDR3 is CASSTPVSGNYGYTF. CDR3 sequence (DNA): TGTGCCAGCAGTACCCCCGTTTCGGGAAACTATGGCTACACCTTC.